The 12 T cell receptor beta chains given below trace back to one sample, sequenced in a study of shared clonotypes between healthy human individuals. TCRdb's copy holds only in-frame clones and misses some; the assay was immunoSEQ multiplex PCR. Seen here are 2 million to 2.5 million clones, approximately 93% observed once, and the top ten hold about 0.39%. Sequencing was done on a sample of naive CD4+ T cells from PBMCs. Subset indicated: CD45RA+ positively selected. These receptor sequences come from a man between 18 and 29 years old in good health. Some clones in this sample may be carry-over from other donors' samples.

Notes on this clone: The sample has other DNA sequences that encode this CDR3 too. The V call is TRBV18, the J call TRBJ1-2; possibly TRBD1 for D (5 bases). The germline CDR1 and CDR2 sequences are KGHSH and LQKENI. There are 14 residues in the CDR3. V lost 3 bases and J 2 bases, leaving 10 bases between the germline ends. CDR3 coding DNA: TGTGCCAGCTCACCCGTGGGGGACAACTATGGCTACACCTTC. Its translation is CASSPVGDNYGYTF.

In DNA, the CDR3 is TGTGCCAGCAGTTTATCGCACGCGACCTACGAGCAGTACTTC. It encodes CASSLSHATYEQYF. This rearrangement joins TRBV27 to TRBJ2-7, with D unresolved. The V end was cut by 0 bases, the J end by 2 bases, with 8 bases between. Germline CDR1 is MNHEY and CDR2 is SMNVEV (reference sequence). This CDR3 spans 14 amino acids.

This clone was seen just once. The chain has TRBV6-1 and TRBJ2-1; 9 bases fit TRBD1. This CDR3 region has 16 residues. J lost 5 bases, V lost 4 bases, and 9 bases had no gene match. Germline V gene data show CDR1 as MNHNS and CDR2 as SASEGT. CDR3 protein: CASSGMPGQGNNEQFF. The CDR3 nucleotides are TGTGCCAGCAGTGGAATGCCGGGACAGGGAAACAATGAGCAGTTCTTC.

The gene calls are TRBV10-3 and TRBJ2-3, with 8 bases that match TRBD2. CDR1 ENHRY and CDR2 SYGVKD come from the germline V gene. Germline trimming cut 3 bases from V and 1 base from J; bases unmatched to any gene: 6. This CDR3 has 16 residues. CDR3 sequence: CAISDGLAGGTDTQYF. The CDR3 coding sequence is TGTGCCATCAGTGATGGGCTAGCGGGTGGCACAGATACGCAGTATTTT.

This clone showed up just once. The same CDR3 is also encoded by other DNA sequences in this sample. CDR3 in DNA: TGTGCCAGCAGGGATTCAAGGAGCTCCTACGAGCAGTACTTC. It yields the protein CASRDSRSSYEQYF. The gene calls are TRBV28 and TRBJ2-7, with D hard to call. The CDR3 length is 14 residues. V shed 6 bases and J shed 0 bases, with 12 bases lying between them. Looked up from germline, CDR1 is MDHEN and CDR2 is SYDVKM.

In this sample, this clone turned up once. The same CDR3 can be traced to other DNA sequences in this sample. The V and J genes are TRBV7-3 and TRBJ1-1; no clear D. CDR3 length: 14 amino acids. The V end was cut by 2 bases, the J end by 1 base, with 8 bases between. Looked up from germline, CDR1 is SGHTA and CDR2 is FQGTGA. The CDR3 nucleotides read TGTGCCAGCAGCTTACTTGGGGAGAACACTGAAGCTTTCTTT. This gives the protein CASSLLGENTEAFF.

A note on this clone: Other DNA sequences in the same sample also yield this CDR3. The chain links TRBV9 to TRBJ2-1; 9 bases fit TRBD2. J was trimmed by 4 bases and V by 0 bases; bases with no gene match: 5. The CDR3 is 16 amino acids. Germline CDR1 reads SGDLS; CDR2 reads YYNGEE. The CDR3 DNA reads TGTGCCAGCAGCGTAGGGGGTCTAGCGGGATACAATGAGCAGTTCTTC. Its protein is CASSVGGLAGYNEQFF.

The CDR3 DNA follows: TGTGCCAGCAGACCACCCGGACATGAGCAGTTCTTC. Amino acids: CASRPPGHEQFF. The chain combines TRBV28 with TRBJ2-1, with D unclear. Per germline, CDR1 MDHEN and CDR2 SYDVKM. The CDR3 covers 12 residues. V lost 6 bases and J lost 8, with 11 bases in between.

The chain recombines TRBV6-6 with TRBJ2-5; D call uncertain. V lost 2 bases, J lost 2 bases, and 9 bases lay in between. CDR1 MNHNY and CDR2 SVGAGI come from the germline V gene (reference sequence). The CDR3 contains 14 residues. The CDR3 spells CASSYANAQETQYF. CDR3 DNA sequence: TGTGCCAGCAGTTACGCGAACGCGCAAGAGACCCAGTACTTC.

As regards this clone: Additional DNA sequences in this sample encode the identical CDR3. V and J are TRBV7-9 and TRBJ2-3; TRBD2 matches at 10 bases. CDR3 length equals 14 residues. CDR1 is SEHNR and CDR2 is FQNEAQ in the germline V gene (reference sequence). V shed 5 bases, J shed 4 bases, and the junction held 3 bases outside the gene matches. CDR3 amino acids: CASSLGLAADTQYF. CDR3 coding DNA: TGTGCCAGCAGCCTAGGACTAGCGGCAGATACGCAGTATTTT.

The CDR3 DNA reads TGTGCCAGCAGCCCTAACAAGGGGGCGGGCTACGAGCAGTACTTC. Its protein product is CASSPNKGAGYEQYF. The chain uses TRBV9 and TRBJ2-7, with 7 positions matching TRBD1. The V and J ends lost 4 bases and 3 bases, in that order; junction bases with no gene match: 10. CDR1 and CDR2 (germline): SGDLS, YYNGEE. The CDR3 covers 15 residues.

This clone was counted once. The genes are TRBV9 and TRBJ2-3; 8 positions match TRBD2. CDR3 size: 17 residues. V lost 4 bases and J lost 4; bases outside the gene matches: 14. Germline V gene sequence: CDR1 SGDLS, CDR2 YYNGEE. For the CDR3, the DNA is TGTGCCAGCAGCCCCTGGGCGGGAGGAGGAGTGGCAGATACGCAGTATTTT. It specifies CASSPWAGGGVADTQYF.